The T cell receptor beta chain described here comes from a study of long-term antiretroviral therapy in people with HIV. It was version v3.0 of the immunoSEQ assay that was run at survey level. Method: immunoSEQ multiplex PCR; TCRdb's copy keeps in-frame clones and lacks some. The sample records fewer than 20,000 clones, about 86% being singletons. Germline V lookup: CDR1 MNHEY, CDR2 SVGAGI. V lost 7 bases and J lost 10, with 20 bases in between. This CDR3 is built from 15 residues. The material was unsorted PBMCs, obtained 0.1 years after starting antiretroviral therapy. This chain links TRBV6-5 with TRBJ1-6; no firm D call. This clonotype was obtained from a man aged 18 to 29 with HIV. The CDR3 coding sequence is TGTGCCAGCACTCGGCGACCGTCAGTGAGGTCACCCCTCCACTTT. It is translated as CASTRRPSVRSPLHF.